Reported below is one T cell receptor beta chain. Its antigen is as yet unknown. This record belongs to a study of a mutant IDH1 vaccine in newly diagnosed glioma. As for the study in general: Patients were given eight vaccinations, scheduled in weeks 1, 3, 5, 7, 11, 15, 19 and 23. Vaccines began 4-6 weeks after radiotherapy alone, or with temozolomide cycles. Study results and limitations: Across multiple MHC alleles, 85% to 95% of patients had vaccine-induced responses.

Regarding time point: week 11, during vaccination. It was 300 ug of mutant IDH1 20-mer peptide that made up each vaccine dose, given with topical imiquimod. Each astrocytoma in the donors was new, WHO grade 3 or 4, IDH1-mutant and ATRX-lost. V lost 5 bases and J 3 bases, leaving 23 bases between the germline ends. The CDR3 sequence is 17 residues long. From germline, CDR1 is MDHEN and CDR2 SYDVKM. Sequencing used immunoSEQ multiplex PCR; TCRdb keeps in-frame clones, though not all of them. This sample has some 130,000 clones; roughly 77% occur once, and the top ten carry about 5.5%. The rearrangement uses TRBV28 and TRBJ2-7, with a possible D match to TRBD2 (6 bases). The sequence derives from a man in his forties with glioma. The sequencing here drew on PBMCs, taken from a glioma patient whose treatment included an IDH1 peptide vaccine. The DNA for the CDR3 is TGTGCCAGCAGTCTCTGGCCCGGGACTTTAAAGGGCTACGAGCAGTACTTC. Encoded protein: CASSLWPGTLKGYEQYF.